The clone carrying this TCR beta chain was picked up one time. The data derive from a study of CD8 T cells in Susac syndrome. Turning to the study itself: Blood was drawn from Susac syndrome patients while they were therapy-naive, on corticosteroids, or on intravenous immunoglobulin alone.

RNA, at about 0.5 to 1 ug, was reverse transcribed with random hexamers. TCRdb re-derived calls from the immunoSEQ multiplex PCR reads in MiXCR, one entry per CDR3 protein. Of roughly 250,000 distinct CDR3 sequences in the sample, roughly 95% were seen once. The sequenced sample was CD4+ T cells from PBMCs. The origin of this receptor is a human donor with Susac syndrome.

The CDR3 DNA follows: TGTGCCAGCTCACCTTATCGAGAGACCCAGTACTTC. The encoded protein is CASSPYRETQYF. J is TRBJ2-5 and V is TRBV18; D not resolved. Looked up from germline, CDR1 is KGHSH and CDR2 is LQKENI. The CDR3 contains 12 residues. Trimming cost V 3 bases and J 4 bases, with 6 bases left between them.